This entry lists 25 T cell receptor beta chains sequenced from one sample in a study of cytomegalovirus exposure and HLA in healthy donors. PCR was performed using 60 Vbeta and 13 Jbeta primers. TCRdb's table, derived via immunoSEQ multiplex PCR, lists solely in-frame clones and lacks some. Of about 110,000 clones in the sample, 82% were seen once. Sequencing input: PBMCs. All receptors derive from a woman between 18 and 29 years old in good health and CMV-seronegative.

Comment on this clone: Other DNA sequences from this sample encode an identical CDR3 as well. The gene calls are TRBV11-3 and TRBJ1-1; D ambiguous. Trimming removed 1 base at V and 0 bases at J, with 6 bases between. This CDR3 has 14 residues. Germline-derived CDR1 and CDR2 are SGHNT and YENEEA. The CDR3 sequence: CASSLGGLNTEAFF. CDR3 nucleotides: TGTGCCAGCAGCTTAGGAGGGCTGAACACTGAAGCTTTCTTT.

The chain couples TRBV7-8 to TRBJ1-2; D remains unclear. Trimming cost V 1 base and J 2 bases, with 5 bases left between them. Germline CDR1 SGHVS, CDR2 FQNEAQ. The CDR3 contains 13 residues. The CDR3 reads CASSLDTNYGYTF. For the CDR3, the DNA is TGTGCCAGCAGCTTAGACACCAACTATGGCTACACCTTC.

V gene TRBV14 combines with J gene TRBJ2-1; 9 nucleotides match TRBD2. The length of the CDR3 is 15 residues. Unmatched junction bases numbered 7, after V lost 4 bases and J lost 6 bases. Germline CDR1 SGHDN, CDR2 FVKESK. This CDR3 reads CASSLWVSGSNEQFF. The CDR3 region has the DNA TGTGCCAGCAGCCTATGGGTTAGCGGGAGCAATGAGCAGTTCTTC.

The V call is TRBV27, the J call TRBJ1-1; D is ambiguous. CDR3 length equals 13 residues. V dropped 2 bases and J dropped 7 bases, with 11 bases sitting between them. Germline CDR1 reads MNHEY; CDR2 reads SMNVEV (reference sequence). CDR3 residues: CASSLGGFFEAFF. For the CDR3, the DNA is TGTGCCAGCAGTTTAGGAGGTTTCTTTGAAGCTTTCTTT.

There are a few counts of this clone. The chain combines TRBV6-5 with TRBJ1-1; TRBD1 aligns across 10 bases. There are 14 residues in the CDR3. V gave up 6 bases and J gave up 2 bases; unmatched junction bases: 3. CDR1 and CDR2 from the germline V gene are MNHEY and SVGAGI. CDR3 DNA: TGTGCCAGCAGACCGACAGGGGGCAACACTGAAGCTTTCTTT. This translates into CASRPTGGNTEAFF.

V gene TRBV19 combines with J gene TRBJ2-7; the D is unclear. Germline CDR1 and CDR2: LNHDA and SQIVND (reference sequence). CDR3 length equals 13 residues. Trimming left V 2 bases short and J 3 bases short, with 8 bases between. The DNA for the CDR3 is TGTGCCAGTAGTATATCACTCCTCTACGAGCAGTACTTC. Protein product: CASSISLLYEQYF.

In this sample, this clone turned up once. V gene TRBV19 combines with J gene TRBJ1-4, with 7 bases aligning to TRBD1. V gave up 9 bases and J gave up 7 bases; unmatched junction bases: 8. Looked up from germline, CDR1 is LNHDA and CDR2 is SQIVND (reference sequence). The CDR3 is made up of 13 amino acids. In DNA form, the CDR3 reads TGTGCCAGCCACGGGACAGAGAGTGAAAAACTGTTTTTT. This translates into CASHGTESEKLFF.

V and J are TRBV5-4 and TRBJ2-3, with D possibly being TRBD2 (6 bases). V was clipped by 3 bases and J by 1 base, with 18 bases between them. Germline CDR1 is SGHNT and CDR2 is YYREEE (reference sequence). This CDR3 is 17 amino acids long. The CDR3 DNA follows: TGTGCCAGCAGCTCCCCGATGCGGGGAGAAGGCACAGATACGCAGTATTTT. Amino acids: CASSSPMRGEGTDTQYF.

V and J are TRBV7-2 and TRBJ2-2, with TRBD2 matching 10 bases. From germline, CDR1 is SGHTA and CDR2 FQGNSA. This CDR3 is 15 amino acids long. V was pared by 8 bases and J by 5 bases, with 8 bases of the junction left unmatched. The CDR3 DNA sequence: TGTGCCAGCGGAAAAGCGGGAGGGTGGACCGGGGAGCTGTTTTTT. This translates into CASGKAGGWTGELFF.

The genes are TRBV21-1 and TRBJ1-5; TRBD1, the D gene given by the table, was not confirmed from the DNA. TRBV21-1 is a listed pseudogene. This CDR3 is built from 16 residues. CDR3 protein: CASTKGTGHSNQPQHF. The CDR3 DNA follows: TGTGCCAGCACTAAGGGGACAGGCCATAGCAATCAGCCCCAGCATTTT.

This chain uses TRBV2 with TRBJ2-1, with 8 bases aligning to TRBD1. This CDR3 has 15 amino acids. V lost 7 bases and J lost 7; bases outside the gene matches: 12. Germline V gene sequence: CDR1 SNHLY, CDR2 FYNNEI. In DNA, the CDR3 is TGTGCCAGCACCCCAAGGGGCAGGGGGCGAAATGAGCAGTTCTTC. Amino acids: CASTPRGRGRNEQFF.

V and J are TRBV14 and TRBJ1-1, with D possibly being TRBD1 (5 bases). CDR1 and CDR2 from the germline V gene are SGHDN and FVKESK. The CDR3 runs to 14 residues. V lost 3 bases, J lost 5 bases, and 13 bases lay in between. CDR3 bases: TGTGCCAGCAGCCAGAAACTGGGGGGGACTGAAGCTTTCTTT. Residues: CASSQKLGGTEAFF.

CDR3: CASSQDWREGRYEQYF. The CDR3 DNA reads as TGCGCCAGCAGCCAAGATTGGCGGGAGGGCCGCTACGAGCAGTACTTC. This sequence joins TRBV4-1 and TRBJ2-7; 9 bases align to TRBD2. Germline values: CDR1 MGHRA, CDR2 YSYEKL. The J segment lost 3 bases and the V segment lost 0 bases, leaving 6 bases of the junction unmatched. The CDR3 has 16 residues.

The V gene is TRBV5-1, the J gene TRBJ1-2, with D unclear. Trimming pared 0 bases from V and 2 bases from J, leaving 14 bases between. Germline V gene sequence: CDR1 SGHRS, CDR2 YFSETQ. The CDR3 is 16 amino acids. CDR3 residues: CASSLEYRARNYGYTF. The CDR3 nucleotides read TGCGCCAGCAGCTTGGAATACCGAGCCCGCAACTATGGCTACACCTTC.

The V call is TRBV4-1, the J call TRBJ1-2; D call uncertain. The CDR3 sequence is 13 residues long. Between the trimmed V and J ends, which lost 1 base and 4 bases, there was a span of 7 bases. Germline-derived CDR1 and CDR2 are MGHRA and YSYEKL. The CDR3 loop reads CASSQVVSYGYTF. The CDR3 DNA reads as TGCGCCAGCAGCCAAGTTGTCAGCTATGGCTACACCTTC.

This clone appeared a single time. The rearrangement joins TRBV4-2 to TRBJ2-2; D is perhaps TRBD2 (6 bases). The V gene's germline CDR1 is LGHNA and CDR2 YNFKEQ. This CDR3 spans 16 amino acids. The V end lost 6 bases, the J end lost 4 bases, and 18 bases lay between the germline ends. CDR3 loop: CASSSTSGRGTGELFF. In DNA form, the CDR3 reads TGTGCCAGCAGTTCAACTTCCGGGAGAGGCACCGGGGAGCTGTTTTTT.

The chain links TRBV7-8 to TRBJ2-2; TRBD1 agrees at 7 bases. The V gene end was trimmed by 5 bases and the J gene end by 5 bases; junction bases not matched to a gene: 5. Germline assignment: CDR1 SGHVS and CDR2 FQNEAQ. The CDR3 extends over 14 amino acids. Written as DNA, the CDR3 is TGTGCCAGCAGCAAGGGACAGAAGACCGGGGAGCTGTTTTTT. Its translation: CASSKGQKTGELFF.

V usage is TRBV9 and J usage is TRBJ2-3; maybe TRBD1 (5 bases). From germline, CDR1 is SGDLS and CDR2 YYNGEE. V dropped 0 bases and J dropped 3 bases, with 8 bases sitting between them. The CDR3 is made up of 14 amino acids. The CDR3 DNA sequence: TGTGCCAGCAGCGTAGTCCCAGGGACAGATACGCAGTATTTT. It yields the protein CASSVVPGTDTQYF.

The V and J genes are TRBV6-5 and TRBJ1-1, with a possible D match to TRBD1 (5 bases). V was cut by 6 bases and J by 0 bases, with 11 bases left in between. Germline CDR1 is MNHEY and CDR2 is SVGAGI. The CDR3 contains 14 residues. CDR3 DNA: TGTGCCAGCAGGCGGGACGGGTTGAACACTGAAGCTTTCTTT. This sequence encodes CASRRDGLNTEAFF.

The V call is TRBV18, the J call TRBJ2-2; 7 nucleotides align to TRBD1. The germline CDR1 and CDR2 sequences are KGHSH and LQKENI. J lost 6 bases, V lost 6 bases, and 4 bases had no gene match. The CDR3 runs 13 residues. CDR3 bases: TGTGCCAGCTCCCCGACAGGGCCCGGGGAGCTGTTTTTT. Translating it yields CASSPTGPGELFF.

This clone was counted once. This CDR3 is also generated by other DNA sequences in the sample. The gene calls are TRBV7-8 and TRBJ1-1; no clear D. The CDR3 length is 13 residues. With 1 base removed from V and 1 base from J, the gap between germline ends came to 4 bases. Germline values: CDR1 SGHVS, CDR2 FQNEAQ. CDR3 nucleotides: TGTGCCAGCAGCTTAGGTCAGAACACTGAAGCTTTCTTT. This codes for CASSLGQNTEAFF.

V gene TRBV6-1 combines with J gene TRBJ2-1, with TRBD1 identical over 9 bases. Germline V gene lookup returns CDR1 MNHNS and CDR2 SASEGT. This CDR3 region has 15 residues. V gave up 3 bases and J gave up 6 bases; unmatched junction bases: 6. CDR3 protein: CASSDYGTGINEQFF. The CDR3 nucleotides are TGTGCCAGCAGTGATTACGGGACAGGGATCAATGAGCAGTTCTTC.

The V and J genes are TRBV28 and TRBJ1-2; 9 bases fit TRBD1. In germline, CDR1 is MDHEN, CDR2 SYDVKM. The ends lost 1 base at V and 8 bases at J; junction bases unmatched: 17. CDR3 length: 18 amino acids. CDR3 sequence reads: CASSLFKRQGVPERGYTF. CDR3 in DNA: TGTGCCAGCAGTTTATTCAAAAGACAGGGGGTACCGGAGCGAGGCTACACCTTC.

The chain combines TRBV4-1 with TRBJ2-5; 13 nucleotides agree with TRBD2. The CDR3 has 15 residues. The junction had 5 bases not matched to a gene; V was cut back by 5 bases and J by 5 bases. Germline loops: CDR1 MGHRA, CDR2 YSYEKL. The CDR3 nucleotides are TGCGCCAGCAGCACGGGACTAGCGGGGCCGGAGACCCAGTACTTC. It is translated as CASSTGLAGPETQYF.

V gene TRBV28 combines with J gene TRBJ1-2, with D possibly TRBD1 on 5 matching bases. Looked up from germline, CDR1 is MDHEN and CDR2 is SYDVKM. V lost 8 bases and J 1 base, leaving 11 bases between the germline ends. The CDR3 contains 13 residues. The CDR3 sequence: CASEQALNYGYTF. The CDR3 DNA follows: TGTGCCAGCGAACAGGCCCTTAACTATGGCTACACCTTC.